These 21 T cell receptor beta chains were all obtained from the same sample, sequenced in a study of blood T cell repertoires in COVID-19. Using immunoSEQ multiplex PCR, the repertoire was profiled, and TCRdb retains in-frame clones only, with some absent. The sample contains about 110,000 clones, 70% to 85% of which appear only once. Sequencing was performed on peripheral blood. These receptors all come from a woman aged 40 to 49 with acute or convalescent COVID-19.

Comments on this clone: A much larger clone sits a single nucleotide away, making a read error possible. The chain carries TRBV5-5 and TRBJ1-5; the D is unclear. Germline CDR1 and CDR2: SGHKS and YYEKEE (reference sequence). The CDR3 length is 13 residues. Trimming took off 2 bases at V and 0 bases at J, with 3 bases between the two ends. CDR3 coding DNA: TGTGCCAGCAGCTTCAATAGCAATCAGCCCCAGCATTTT. This translates into CASSFNSNQPQHF.

There are many counts of this clone. The chain carries TRBV3-1 (or the pseudogene TRBV3-2) and TRBJ2-1; unclear D gene. There are 15 residues in the CDR3. The germline V gene encodes CDR1 LGHDT and CDR2 YNNKEL (reference sequence). V gave up 5 bases and J gave up 2 bases, with 13 bases separating them. In DNA, the CDR3 is TGTGCCAGCAGCGCTGACTTAGATACCTACAATGAGCAGTTCTTC. Translating gives CASSADLDTYNEQFF.

V is TRBV2 and J is TRBJ1-4; D is unresolved. The CDR3 runs to 14 residues. CDR1 and CDR2 from the germline V gene are SNHLY and FYNNEI. Trimming shortened V by 3 bases and J by 4 bases, and 9 bases separated the two germline ends. CDR3 in amino acids: CASSEEGSNEKLFF. For the CDR3, the DNA is TGTGCCAGCAGTGAGGAGGGAAGTAATGAAAAACTGTTTTTT.

The gene calls are TRBV9 and TRBJ2-1; TRBD2 matches 9 bases. V lost 3 bases to trimming and J lost 5 bases; unmatched junction nucleotides: 12. CDR3 length: 17 residues. Germline lookup yields CDR1 SGDLS and CDR2 YYNGEE. CDR3 bases: TGTGCCAGCAGCGAGGGATCCTCGGGCGGGGGGGACAATGAGCAGTTCTTC. Encoded protein: CASSEGSSGGGDNEQFF.

This clone appeared once. The identical CDR3 is also encoded by other nucleotide sequences in the sample. The CDR3 loop reads CASSYGSGGETQYF. Written as DNA, the CDR3 is TGTGCCAGCAGTTACGGGTCCGGAGGAGAGACCCAGTACTTC. The V call is TRBV6-5, the J call TRBJ2-5; a weak D match, TRBD2 (5 bases). V was cut by 2 bases and J by 4 bases, with 11 bases left in between. The CDR3 runs 14 residues. Germline CDR1 and CDR2: MNHEY and SVGAGI.

CDR3 nucleotide sequence: TGTGCCATCAGTGAAGGGACAGGGCATTCACCCCTCCACTTT. As protein: CAISEGTGHSPLHF. The chain uses TRBV10-3 and TRBJ1-6, with TRBD1 matching over 9 bases. The V gene's germline CDR1 is ENHRY and CDR2 SYGVKD. The CDR3 has 14 amino acids. Germline trimming cut 3 bases from V and 8 bases from J; bases unmatched to any gene: 2.

The chain combines TRBV7-9 with TRBJ1-2; maybe TRBD1 (5 bases). Per the germline V gene, CDR1 is SEHNR and CDR2 is FQNEAQ (reference sequence). Deletions cut 5 bases from V and 4 bases from J, with 20 bases between. The CDR3 spans 16 residues. The CDR3 coding sequence is TGTGCCAGCAGCCACCCGGGGGAGGTCCGGGGCTATGGCTACACCTTC. Its translation is CASSHPGEVRGYGYTF.

This clone came up once. The rearrangement joins TRBV6-5 to TRBJ2-2, with D perhaps matching TRBD2 (5 bases). V was shortened by 5 bases and J by 4 bases, with 11 bases between the two germline ends. The CDR3 runs 14 residues. The germline V gene encodes CDR1 MNHEY and CDR2 SVGAGI. CDR3 nucleotide sequence: TGTGCCAGCAGTCTGCGGGCGAGCACCGGGGAGCTGTTTTTT. Translation gives CASSLRASTGELFF.

This clone came up once. The chain recombines TRBV28 with TRBJ2-7; possible D gene TRBD2, 7 bases. Per germline, CDR1 MDHEN and CDR2 SYDVKM. The CDR3 runs to 13 residues. The germline V and J ends were trimmed by 4 bases and 7 bases, with 14 bases remaining between them. In DNA form, the CDR3 reads TGTGCCAGCAGTTCCGGGGGGCGTTCAGAGCAGTACTTC. Encoded protein: CASSSGGRSEQYF. The variable domain in full, completed from reference TRBV28 and TRBJ2-7, reads DVKVTQSSRYLVKRTGEKVFLECVQDMDHENMFWYRQDPGLGLRLIYFSYDVKMKEKGDIPEGYSVSREKKERFSLILESASTNQTSMYLCASSSGGRSEQYFGPGTRLTVT.

This rearrangement joins TRBV30 to TRBJ1-3; D perhaps matches TRBD1 (6 bases). CDR1 is GTSNPN, CDR2 SVGIG, per germline (reference sequence). This CDR3 is built from 15 residues. V was trimmed by 3 bases and J by 0 bases, leaving 12 bases between them. In DNA form, the CDR3 reads TGTGCCTGGAGAGATACAGGGTTCTCTGGAAACACCATATATTTT. Its protein is CAWRDTGFSGNTIYF.

A single count supports this clone. The rearrangement uses TRBV24-1 and TRBJ2-7; D uncertain. V dropped 0 bases and J dropped 3 bases, with 14 bases sitting between them. The germline V gene encodes CDR1 KGHDR and CDR2 SFDVKD. The length of the CDR3 is 16 residues. Written as DNA, the CDR3 is TGTGCCACCAGTGATTTGCATCAGTCCCCCCGCTACGAGCAGTACTTC. This translates into CATSDLHQSPRYEQYF.

CDR3 residues: CAISENPFRGANVLTF. The CDR3 nucleotides read TGTGCCATCAGTGAGAACCCCTTCAGGGGGGCCAACGTCCTGACTTTC. The chain couples TRBV10-3 to TRBJ2-6; D gene uncertain. The V end lost 2 bases, the J end lost 4 bases, and 12 bases lay between the germline ends. Germline CDR1 reads ENHRY; CDR2 reads SYGVKD. CDR3 length: 16 amino acids.

This clone was recorded a few times. The genes are TRBV2 and TRBJ1-5, with a possible D match to TRBD1 (5 bases). Trimming removed 4 bases from V and 3 bases from J, with 10 bases in between. The CDR3 consists of 14 residues. Germline values: CDR1 SNHLY, CDR2 FYNNEI. DNA for the CDR3: TGTGCCAGCAGTGGGTCAGGGCCCAATCAGCCCCAGCATTTT. Translation: CASSGSGPNQPQHF.

This chain connects TRBV10-2 to TRBJ2-1, with D perhaps TRBD2 (6 bases). Trimming removed 5 bases at V and 0 bases at J, with 11 bases between. The CDR3 loop spans 15 amino acids. Germline lookup yields CDR1 WSHSY and CDR2 SAAADI. This CDR3 is CASSPTRSSYNEQFF. The CDR3 bases are TGCGCCAGCAGTCCGACTAGAAGCTCCTACAATGAGCAGTTCTTC.

The CDR3 DNA reads TGTGCCAGCAGGGCGTCCGGAGTAAAAGGTGGCTACACCTTC. Encoded protein: CASRASGVKGGYTF. V and J are TRBV6-4 and TRBJ1-2; D is undetermined. The ends were cut back, 6 bases at V and 7 bases at J, with 18 bases in the middle. Looked up from germline, CDR1 is MRHNA and CDR2 is SNTAGT. The CDR3 length is 14 residues.

V is TRBV27 and J is TRBJ2-5, with 12 nucleotides matching TRBD2. V dropped 6 bases and J dropped 0; count of bases not matched to a gene: 2. Germline V gene sequence: CDR1 MNHEY, CDR2 SMNVEV (reference sequence). This CDR3 contains 15 residues. CDR3 in amino acids: CASRASGGDQETQYF. DNA for the CDR3: TGTGCCAGCAGGGCTAGCGGGGGGGACCAAGAGACCCAGTACTTC.

This sequence joins TRBV5-4 and TRBJ1-1, with D possibly matching TRBD1 (5 bases). Germline-derived CDR1 and CDR2 are SGHNT and YYREEE (reference sequence). The CDR3 loop spans 17 amino acids. Trimming left V 4 bases short and J 1 base short, with 20 bases between. CDR3: CASSPPPGRATNTEAFF. DNA of the CDR3: TGTGCCAGCAGCCCCCCCCCAGGCAGGGCTACGAACACTGAAGCTTTCTTT.

CDR3 residues: CASSQDPPRQGLVTQYF. As DNA, the CDR3 is TGTGCCAGCAGCCAAGATCCCCCCCGACAGGGGTTGGTGACCCAGTACTTC. V usage is TRBV3-1 (or the pseudogene TRBV3-2) and J usage is TRBJ2-5; 8 positions match TRBD1. Germline V CDR1 and CDR2: LGHDT, YNNKEL (reference sequence). This CDR3 is 17 amino acids long. J gave up 7 bases and V 0 bases, and 13 bases lay outside the gene matches.

This chain connects TRBV2 to TRBJ1-2, with a possible D match to TRBD1 (5 bases). The V end lost 3 bases, the J end lost 3 bases, and 11 bases lay between the germline ends. The germline CDR1 and CDR2 sequences are SNHLY and FYNNEI. The CDR3 spans 14 residues. The CDR3 nucleotides are TGTGCCAGCAGTGACCCAGGGTACGACTATGGCTACACCTTC. This gives the protein CASSDPGYDYGYTF.

V usage is TRBV5-1 and J usage is TRBJ2-2; TRBD1 is a possible D gene (5 bases). With 0 bases removed from V and 6 bases from J, the gap between germline ends came to 9 bases. The CDR3 contains 14 residues. Germline assignment: CDR1 SGHRS and CDR2 YFSETQ. The CDR3 loop is CASSLALGPGELFF. The CDR3 nucleotides are TGCGCCAGCAGCTTGGCCTTGGGGCCCGGGGAGCTGTTTTTT.

J is TRBJ1-2 and V is TRBV18; 9 nucleotides line up with TRBD1. The CDR3 loop spans 19 amino acids. The V segment lost 4 bases and the J segment 4 bases; nucleotides outside the gene matches: 19. Germline V lookup: CDR1 KGHSH, CDR2 LQKENI. The CDR3 coding sequence is TGTGCCAGCTCACGCCCGGGGGACAGGGATCCTTTTGGCCCCTATGGCTACACCTTC. This translates into CASSRPGDRDPFGPYGYTF. Combining the CDR3 with reference TRBV18 and TRBJ1-2 gives the whole variable domain NAGVMQNPRHLVRRRGQEARLRCSPMKGHSHVYWYRQLPEEGLKFMVYLQKENIIDESGMPKERFSAEFPKEGPSILRIQQVVRGDSAAYFCASSRPGDRDPFGPYGYTFGSGTRLTVV.